Shown below are 2 T cell receptor beta chains from a single sample sequenced in a study of blood T cell repertoires in COVID-19. Method: immunoSEQ multiplex PCR; TCRdb's copy keeps in-frame clones and lacks some. Here the sample spans 60,000 to 70,000 clones, about nine tenths being singletons. Input material: peripheral blood. These receptors came from a man aged 50-60 years with active COVID-19.

The chain recombines TRBV28 with TRBJ2-5; no firm D call. Germline V gives CDR1 MDHEN, CDR2 SYDVKM. The germline V and J ends were trimmed by 6 bases and 4 bases, with 9 bases remaining between them. The CDR3 is 12 amino acids. CDR3 DNA sequence: TGTGCCAGCAGGACACCTGGAGAGACCCAGTACTTC. This encodes CASRTPGETQYF.

This clone has just one count. The rearrangement links TRBV5-1 to TRBJ2-7; TRBD2 might be the D (5 bases). Germline V CDR1 and CDR2: SGHRS, YFSETQ. The CDR3 is made up of 14 amino acids. V was pared by 7 bases and J by 5 bases, with 19 bases between. CDR3 loop: CASGLGETWNEQYF. CDR3 DNA: TGCGCCAGCGGACTTGGGGAGACCTGGAACGAGCAGTACTTC.